This T cell receptor (beta chain) was recorded in a study of T cell responses to AZD1222 COVID-19 vaccine. The CDR3 runs 14 residues. V lost 0 bases and J 2 bases, leaving 5 bases between the germline ends. Germline V gene data show CDR1 as LNHNV and CDR2 as YYDKDF (reference sequence). Study results and limitations: Repertoires were obtained only post-peak T cell response.

Generated by immunoSEQ multiplex PCR, the TCRdb table keeps only in-frame clones and is missing some. The sample has over 130,000 clones; around 90% are singletons. A remark on this clone: Its target is unknown.

Material: peripheral blood, obtained 28 days after the second AZD1222 dose. This clonotype was sampled from an adult who received the AZD1222 COVID-19 vaccine. The chain couples TRBV15 to TRBJ2-1; the D is unclear. This CDR3 reads CATSRDRPYNEQFF. The DNA of the CDR3 is TGTGCCACCAGCAGAGATAGGCCCTACAATGAGCAGTTCTTC.